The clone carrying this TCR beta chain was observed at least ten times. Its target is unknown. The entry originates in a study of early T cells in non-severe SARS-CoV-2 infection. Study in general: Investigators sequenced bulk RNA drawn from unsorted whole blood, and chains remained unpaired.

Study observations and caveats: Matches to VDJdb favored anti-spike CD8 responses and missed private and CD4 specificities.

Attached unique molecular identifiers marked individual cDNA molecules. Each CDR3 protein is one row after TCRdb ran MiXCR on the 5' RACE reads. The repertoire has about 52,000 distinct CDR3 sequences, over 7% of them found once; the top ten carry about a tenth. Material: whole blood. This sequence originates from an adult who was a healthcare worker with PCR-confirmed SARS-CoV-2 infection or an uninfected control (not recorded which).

In DNA, the CDR3 is TGTGCCAGCAGCGGGGTTATATCAGGGGCCGGGGAGCTGTTTTTT. The encoded protein is CASSGVISGAGELFF. This chain joins TRBV3-1 and TRBJ2-2, with D tentatively TRBD1 (6 bases). Trimming stripped 5 bases from V and 6 bases from J, with 16 bases between. CDR1 and CDR2 from the germline V gene are LGHDT and YNNKEL (reference sequence). The CDR3 sequence is 15 residues long.